One and the same sample provided the 27 T cell receptor beta chains below, sequenced in a study of shared clonotypes between healthy human individuals. CD45RO negativity and positive selection for CCR7 defined naive CD8 cells, a population that excluded terminally differentiated effector memory CD45RA+ cells. Repertoires were generated with immunoSEQ multiplex PCR, while TCRdb's copy carries only in-frame clones and drops some. The sample has about 700,000 clones; 90% to 95% are singletons. Material for sequencing was naive CD8+ T cells sorted from blood. The source is a man younger than 45 in good health.

The chain joins TRBV11-3 to TRBJ2-7; no clear D gene. Germline V gene lookup returns CDR1 SGHNT and CDR2 YENEEA. This CDR3 spans 12 amino acids. V dropped 1 base and J dropped 3 bases, with 4 bases sitting between them. CDR3 sequence (DNA): TGTGCCAGCAGCTTAGTCAGCTACGAGCAGTACTTC. Translated: CASSLVSYEQYF.

The V gene is TRBV7-9, the J gene TRBJ2-2; D assignment may be TRBD1 or TRBD2 (5 bases each). Germline CDR1 reads SEHNR; CDR2 reads FQNEAQ (reference sequence). The CDR3 is 17 residues long. V lost 1 base and J 4 bases, leaving 16 bases between the germline ends. DNA of the CDR3: TGTGCCAGCAGCTTAGTGTTTGGGGACCTGTCCACCGGGGAGCTGTTTTTT. This sequence encodes CASSLVFGDLSTGELFF.

The chain uses TRBV7-2 and TRBJ2-1, with D possibly being TRBD2 (6 bases). The CDR3 has 12 residues. Trimming cost V 4 bases and J 8 bases, with 9 bases left between them. Germline V gives CDR1 SGHTA, CDR2 FQGNSA. The CDR3 region is CASSSSAHEQFF. The CDR3 region has the DNA TGTGCCAGCAGCTCTAGCGCCCATGAGCAGTTCTTC.

This chain links TRBV6-4 with TRBJ2-7, with 10 bases fitting TRBD1. V gave up 8 bases and J gave up 0 bases; unmatched junction bases: 7. This CDR3 has 15 residues. Germline lookup yields CDR1 MRHNA and CDR2 SNTAGT. CDR3 sequence (DNA): TGTGCCAGCGGGGGACAGGGGTATCTCTCCTACGAGCAGTACTTC. Amino acid sequence: CASGGQGYLSYEQYF.

Regarding this clone: This sample includes further DNA sequences coding for the same CDR3. As DNA, the CDR3 is TGTGCCAGCAGGGGTGGCGCAGATACGCAGTATTTT. Translating gives CASRGGADTQYF. The chain has TRBV2 and TRBJ2-3; no firm D call. Germline assignment: CDR1 SNHLY and CDR2 FYNNEI. The length of the CDR3 is 12 residues. V lost 6 bases and J 4 bases, leaving 8 bases between the germline ends.

The CDR3 coding sequence is TGTGCCAGCAGCCAGCGACCTGGGACAGGGCCCGGGGCCAACGTCCTGACTTTC. Its protein product is CASSQRPGTGPGANVLTF. The rearrangement joins TRBV11-3 to TRBJ2-6; 9 bases are shared with TRBD1. This CDR3 has 18 residues. J lost 4 bases, V lost 5 bases, and 12 bases had no gene match. Germline V gene data show CDR1 as SGHNT and CDR2 as YENEEA.

The rearrangement links TRBV6-5 to TRBJ1-2; D is possibly TRBD1 (5 bases). The CDR3 is 16 amino acids. Germline CDR1 is MNHEY and CDR2 is SVGAGI. Trimming shortened V by 3 bases and J by 7 bases, and 21 bases separated the two germline ends. The CDR3 region has the DNA TGTGCCAGCAGTTATACAGGAGGATCATTGGTTCGTGGCTACACCTTC. This gives the protein CASSYTGGSLVRGYTF.

This chain links TRBV6-5 with TRBJ2-7, with 8 bases that match TRBD1. Germline V gene lookup returns CDR1 MNHEY and CDR2 SVGAGI. J lost 5 bases, V lost 2 bases, and 2 bases had no gene match. CDR3 size: 13 residues. Here the CDR3 DNA reads TGTGCCAGCAGTTACCAGGGGGCGAACGAGCAGTACTTC. As protein: CASSYQGANEQYF.

This sequence joins TRBV29-1 and TRBJ2-3, with 15 bases aligning to TRBD2. Germline CDR1 SQVTM, CDR2 ANQGSEA. The V segment lost 8 bases and the J segment 5 bases; nucleotides outside the gene matches: 5. The CDR3 is made up of 14 amino acids. CDR3 protein: CSYGTSGRIDTQYF. The CDR3 DNA sequence: TGCAGCTACGGGACTAGCGGGAGGATAGATACGCAGTATTTT.

This clone was detected once. The chain has TRBV9 and TRBJ2-7; TRBD1 matches 10 bases. Germline CDR1 is SGDLS and CDR2 is YYNGEE. The V segment lost 0 bases and the J segment 2 bases; nucleotides outside the gene matches: 2. The CDR3 length is 15 residues. The DNA for the CDR3 is TGTGCCAGCAGCGTAGATGGGACAGGGGCCTACGAGCAGTACTTC. Translated, it gives CASSVDGTGAYEQYF.

This chain joins TRBV2 and TRBJ2-7; D not resolved. The germline V and J ends were trimmed by 8 bases and 0 bases, with 17 bases remaining between them. The CDR3 consists of 15 residues. Germline V gene data show CDR1 as SNHLY and CDR2 as FYNNEI. The CDR3, as DNA: TGTGCCAGCTTATACCCCCCGGTTAGCTCCTACGAGCAGTACTTC. Translating it yields CASLYPPVSSYEQYF.

V usage is TRBV4-1 and J usage is TRBJ2-7, with D maybe TRBD2 (6 bases). V lost 1 base and J 0 bases, leaving 22 bases between the germline ends. The CDR3 spans 19 residues. CDR1 and CDR2 (germline): MGHRA, YSYEKL. The CDR3 DNA sequence: TGCGCCAGCAGCCAAGGGGCGGCGGGGCGGGACTTCCTCTCCTACGAGCAGTACTTC. Encoded protein: CASSQGAAGRDFLSYEQYF.

V is TRBV28 and J is TRBJ2-7, with 8 positions matching TRBD1. The length of the CDR3 is 14 residues. Unmatched junction bases numbered 2, after V lost 3 bases and J lost 1 base. The germline gives CDR1 MDHEN, CDR2 SYDVKM. The CDR3: CASSFYRGSYEQYF. For the CDR3, the DNA is TGTGCCAGCAGTTTCTACAGGGGGTCCTACGAGCAGTACTTC.

The chain uses TRBV7-2 and TRBJ2-5; 7 nucleotides agree with TRBD1. The V gene's germline CDR1 is SGHTA and CDR2 FQGNSA. CDR3 length: 15 residues. V lost 5 bases, J lost 3 bases, and 9 bases stayed unmatched. The CDR3 protein is CASSPGQFRKETQYF. DNA for the CDR3: TGTGCCAGCAGCCCGGGACAGTTCCGAAAAGAGACCCAGTACTTC.

A remark on this clone: The sample carries other DNA sequences with the same CDR3. The rearrangement links TRBV19 to TRBJ1-2; D call uncertain. V was shortened by 0 bases and J by 4 bases, with 0 bases between the two germline ends. The germline CDR1 and CDR2 sequences are LNHDA and SQIVND (reference sequence). The CDR3 is 11 amino acids. The CDR3 DNA follows: TGTGCCAGTAGTATAGACTATGGCTACACCTTC. Protein: CASSIDYGYTF.

The chain is built from TRBV2 and TRBJ2-3; D is uncertain. Germline CDR1 is SNHLY and CDR2 is FYNNEI. This CDR3 region has 15 residues. Between the trimmed V and J ends, which lost 4 bases and 5 bases, there was a span of 16 bases. The CDR3 sequence: CASSAPEGPEDTQYF. Written as DNA, the CDR3 is TGTGCCAGCAGTGCGCCGGAAGGTCCGGAAGATACGCAGTATTTT.

This chain joins TRBV27 and TRBJ2-5; D possibly corresponds to TRBD1 (6 bases). This CDR3 contains 14 residues. Germline CDR1 and CDR2: MNHEY and SMNVEV (reference sequence). Trimming cost V 6 bases and J 2 bases, with 13 bases left between them. The CDR3 is CASRGHSLQETQYF. CDR3 nucleotides: TGTGCCAGCAGGGGACACTCCCTACAAGAGACCCAGTACTTC.

The rearrangement joins TRBV19 to TRBJ1-5, with 9 bases fitting TRBD1. V was pared by 3 bases and J by 4 bases, with 10 bases of the junction left unmatched. The CDR3 totals 17 residues. Germline V lookup: CDR1 LNHDA, CDR2 SQIVND (reference sequence). The CDR3 coding sequence is TGTGCCAGTAGTATGGGTCCGGGACAGGGCCGGAATCAGCCCCAGCATTTT. It codes for CASSMGPGQGRNQPQHF. Full variable domain (missing parts from reference TRBV19 and TRBJ1-5): DGGITQSPKYLFRKEGQNVTLSCEQNLNHDAMYWYRQDPGQGLRLIYYSQIVNDFQKGDIAEGYSVSREKKESFPLTVTSAQKNPTAFYLCASSMGPGQGRNQPQHFGDGTRLSIL.

This chain links TRBV13 with TRBJ2-7, with D perhaps given as TRBD1 or TRBD2 (5 bases each). The germline V gene has CDR1 PRHDT and CDR2 FYEKMQ (reference sequence). V lost 8 bases to trimming and J lost 4 bases, with 15 bases between them. The CDR3 is made up of 13 amino acids. For the CDR3, the DNA is TGTGCCAGCGCCGGGGACGGTGTGTACGAGCAGTACTTC. It specifies CASAGDGVYEQYF.

The chain has TRBV18 and TRBJ2-1; D not certain. The V and J ends lost 2 bases and 6 bases respectively, with 14 bases between them. Germline CDR1 is KGHSH and CDR2 is LQKENI. The CDR3 totals 15 residues. The CDR3 loop is CASSPLDQHRNEQFF. CDR3 in DNA: TGTGCCAGCTCACCATTGGATCAGCACCGCAATGAGCAGTTCTTC. Full variable domain (remainder filled in from reference TRBV18 and TRBJ2-1): NAGVMQNPRHLVRRRGQEARLRCSPMKGHSHVYWYRQLPEEGLKFMVYLQKENIIDESGMPKERFSAEFPKEGPSILRIQQVVRGDSAAYFCASSPLDQHRNEQFFGPGTRLTVL.

The gene calls are TRBV6-9 and TRBJ2-7; 7 nucleotides agree with TRBD1. The J segment lost 0 bases and the V segment lost 7 bases, leaving 0 bases of the junction unmatched. Germline-derived CDR1 and CDR2 are MNHGY and SVAAGI. The CDR3 sequence is 12 residues long. This CDR3 is CASKGASYEQYF. CDR3 nucleotide sequence: TGTGCCAGCAAGGGGGCCTCCTACGAGCAGTACTTC.

The CDR3 region is CAISESAQGGYEQYF. DNA for the CDR3: TGTGCCATCAGTGAGTCGGCACAGGGGGGCTACGAGCAGTACTTC. V and J are TRBV10-3 and TRBJ2-7; 8 bases are shared with TRBD1. Unmatched junction bases numbered 4, after V lost 0 bases and J lost 3 bases. CDR1 and CDR2 (germline): ENHRY, SYGVKD. The CDR3 is 15 residues long.

This chain joins TRBV11-2 and TRBJ2-2; no definite D call. The CDR3 has 13 amino acids. The germline V gene encodes CDR1 SGHAT and CDR2 FQNNGV. Trimming removed 3 bases from V and 6 bases from J, with 8 bases in between. CDR3 amino acids: CASSLAFSGELFF. The CDR3 DNA follows: TGTGCCAGCAGCTTGGCTTTTTCCGGGGAGCTGTTTTTT.

The chain carries TRBV10-2 and TRBJ2-1; D is unclear. V lost 0 bases and J lost 6, with 3 bases in between. Germline V CDR1 and CDR2: WSHSY, SAAADI. There are 12 residues in the CDR3. As DNA, the CDR3 is TGCGCCAGCAGTGAGTCTGGCAATGAGCAGTTCTTC. It codes for CASSESGNEQFF.

Comments on this clone: Other nucleotide sequences from this sample produce the same CDR3. The chain joins TRBV6-1 to TRBJ2-7; no definite D call. V shed 6 bases and J shed 0 bases, with 6 bases lying between them. The germline gives CDR1 MNHNS, CDR2 SASEGT. The CDR3 spans 12 residues. The CDR3 here is CASSESSYEQYF. The CDR3 DNA reads TGTGCCAGCAGCGAGAGCTCCTACGAGCAGTACTTC.

The rearrangement joins TRBV5-1 to TRBJ2-7; 10 bases map to TRBD2. The CDR3 loop spans 16 amino acids. V was pared by 0 bases and J by 5 bases, with 8 bases of the junction left unmatched. In germline, CDR1 is SGHRS, CDR2 YFSETQ. The DNA of the CDR3 is TGCGCCAGCAGCTTGGGTCTAGCGGGAGATGTCCACGAGCAGTACTTC. Protein sequence: CASSLGLAGDVHEQYF.

The rearrangement joins TRBV7-9 to TRBJ2-2; D ambiguous. The CDR3 has 13 amino acids. From germline, CDR1 is SEHNR and CDR2 FQNEAQ (reference sequence). Between the trimmed V and J ends, which lost 7 bases and 4 bases, there was a span of 10 bases. The CDR3 here is CASKPPGTGELFF. CDR3 coding DNA: TGTGCCAGCAAACCACCGGGCACCGGGGAGCTGTTTTTT.